The 25 T cell receptor beta chains given below trace back to one sample, sequenced in a study of cytomegalovirus exposure and HLA in healthy donors. Primers: 60 Vbeta forward and 13 Jbeta reverse. Sequencing was performed with immunoSEQ multiplex PCR; in TCRdb, only in-frame clones are kept and a portion is missing. The table records about 82,000 clones, roughly 80% of them present only once. The specimen was PBMCs. These receptor sequences come from a human donor in good health.

The chain uses TRBV6-5 and TRBJ1-2; 7 positions agree with TRBD1. The germline V gene has CDR1 MNHEY and CDR2 SVGAGI. V lost 2 bases, J lost 8 bases, and 5 bases stayed unmatched. The CDR3 runs to 13 residues. The CDR3 region is CASSYDRAGGYTF. CDR3 sequence (DNA): TGTGCCAGCAGTTACGACAGGGCTGGCGGCTACACCTTC.

The chain links TRBV9 to TRBJ2-5; D is possibly TRBD2 (6 bases). Germline values: CDR1 SGDLS, CDR2 YYNGEE. CDR3 length: 13 amino acids. Trimming pared 0 bases from V and 5 bases from J, leaving 8 bases between. The CDR3 DNA follows: TGTGCCAGCAGCGTAGTTGGAGGGGAGACCCAGTACTTC. It yields the protein CASSVVGGETQYF.

The chain has TRBV7-6 and TRBJ2-1, with 7 bases lining up with TRBD2. Trimming cost V 2 bases and J 1 base; bases outside gene matches: 2. The V gene's germline CDR1 is SGHVS and CDR2 FNYEAQ. This CDR3 has 15 residues. The CDR3 region has the DNA TGTGCCAGCAGCTTACCAGCGGGGTCCTACAATGAGCAGTTCTTC. This sequence encodes CASSLPAGSYNEQFF.

This clone was observed a handful of times. The chain employs TRBV4-1 and TRBJ1-2; D unclear. CDR1 is MGHRA, CDR2 YSYEKL, per germline. V lost 1 base and J 2 bases, leaving 11 bases between the germline ends. There are 15 residues in the CDR3. The DNA for the CDR3 is TGCGCCAGCAGCCAAGCTATTACAGAGAACTATGGCTACACCTTC. This translates into CASSQAITENYGYTF.

V usage is TRBV27 and J usage is TRBJ1-5, with a tentative D call TRBD1 (6 bases). With 3 bases removed from V and 7 bases from J, the gap between germline ends came to 16 bases. CDR3 length: 15 residues. Germline CDR1 MNHEY, CDR2 SMNVEV (reference sequence). The CDR3 nucleotides read TGTGCCAGCAGTTTTGGAGGGGGGGCTCGGCAGCCCCAGCATTTT. It translates to CASSFGGGARQPQHF.

The rearrangement uses TRBV21-1 and TRBJ2-3; the table gives TRBD2 as D, unverified against the DNA. TRBV21-1 is termed a pseudogene. This CDR3 comprises 13 residues. The CDR3 sequence is CASSKRLADTQYF. For the CDR3, the DNA is TGTGCCAGCAGCAAGCGTCTAGCAGATACGCAGTATTTT.

The rearrangement uses TRBV19 and TRBJ2-5; 11 bases align to TRBD2. The germline V gene has CDR1 LNHDA and CDR2 SQIVND (reference sequence). The CDR3 loop spans 15 amino acids. With 6 bases clipped from V and 5 bases from J, the junction kept 8 bases outside the gene matches. The DNA of the CDR3 is TGTGCCAGTAGGGTAGCGGGGGGGCCCGAGGAGACCCAGTACTTC. This translates into CASRVAGGPEETQYF.

The V and J genes are TRBV4-3 and TRBJ2-5; TRBD2 matches 8 bases. V was pared by 1 base and J by 4 bases, with 8 bases of the junction left unmatched. The germline V gene encodes CDR1 LGHNA and CDR2 YSLEER. The CDR3 runs 16 residues. The CDR3 protein is CASSQASGGGGETQYF. The CDR3 DNA sequence: TGCGCCAGCAGCCAAGCGTCGGGGGGGGGAGGAGAGACCCAGTACTTC.

The gene calls are TRBV27 and TRBJ2-7, with 7 positions matching TRBD1. The CDR3 totals 14 residues. Germline V gene data show CDR1 as MNHEY and CDR2 as SMNVEV (reference sequence). J gave up 0 bases and V 6 bases, and 5 bases lay outside the gene matches. CDR3 amino acids: CASSQGESSYEQYF. The CDR3 DNA sequence: TGTGCCAGCAGCCAGGGGGAGAGCTCCTACGAGCAGTACTTC.

V and J are TRBV5-1 and TRBJ2-5, with a tentative D call TRBD2 (6 bases). V was shortened by 1 base and J by 0 bases, with 10 bases between the two germline ends. The CDR3 runs to 15 residues. The germline gives CDR1 SGHRS, CDR2 YFSETQ. In DNA, the CDR3 is TGCGCCAGCAGCTTGACTAGCATGTACCAAGAGACCCAGTACTTC. Its protein is CASSLTSMYQETQYF.

J is TRBJ2-1 and V is TRBV4-1; 8 bases agree with TRBD2. Trimming at V came to 6 bases and at J to 6 bases, leaving 16 bases not matched to a gene. This CDR3 is 17 amino acids long. From germline, CDR1 is MGHRA and CDR2 YSYEKL. CDR3 protein: CASSLGLALSRSNEQFF. In DNA form, the CDR3 reads TGCGCCAGCAGTCTCGGACTAGCACTTTCTCGGAGCAATGAGCAGTTCTTC.

To note about this clone: The sample contains more than one DNA sequence encoding this CDR3. The V call is TRBV5-4, the J call TRBJ2-4, with 7 bases lining up with TRBD2. The CDR3 loop spans 15 amino acids. V dropped 4 bases and J dropped 0; count of bases not matched to a gene: 4. Germline lookup yields CDR1 SGHNT and CDR2 YYREEE (reference sequence). CDR3 sequence (DNA): TGTGCCAGCAGCCCCGGGGGGTTAGCCAAAAACATTCAGTACTTC. Translating gives CASSPGGLAKNIQYF.

The chain couples TRBV2 to TRBJ2-5; D is possibly TRBD1 (6 bases). Trimming shortened V by 1 base and J by 13 bases, and 10 bases separated the two germline ends. Germline V gene data show CDR1 as SNHLY and CDR2 as FYNNEI. There are 11 residues in the CDR3. Here the CDR3 reads CASSEGTGPYF. CDR3 DNA sequence: TGTGCCAGCAGTGAAGGCACAGGGCCGTACTTC.

This chain uses TRBV6-4 with TRBJ1-2; D is unclear. The CDR3 contains 11 residues. The V end was cut by 2 bases, the J end by 8 bases, with 6 bases between. Germline CDR1 is MRHNA and CDR2 is SNTAGT. The CDR3 DNA reads as TGTGCCAGCAGTGACGGTGGCGGCTACACCTTC. Amino acids: CASSDGGGYTF.

This clone was seen only once. This sequence joins TRBV19 and TRBJ1-2; unclear D gene. V was trimmed by 10 bases and J by 8 bases, leaving 26 bases between them. Germline V gives CDR1 LNHDA, CDR2 SQIVND (reference sequence). The CDR3 length is 15 residues. CDR3 sequence (DNA): TGTGCCACTCAAACGGAGGTAAACCAAGGGCGAGGCTACACCTTC. It translates to CATQTEVNQGRGYTF.

CDR3 nucleotides: TGTGCCAGCAGCTTAGGTATAACGAACACCGGGGAGCTGTTTTTT. The encoded protein is CASSLGITNTGELFF. The genes are TRBV11-3 and TRBJ2-2; D gene uncertain. V was clipped by 1 base and J by 0 bases, with 6 bases between them. The length of the CDR3 is 15 residues. Germline loops: CDR1 SGHNT, CDR2 YENEEA.

V and J are TRBV6-1 and TRBJ1-6, with TRBD1 identical over 7 bases. CDR1 is MNHNS, CDR2 SASEGT, per germline. The ends lost 6 bases at V and 5 bases at J; junction bases unmatched: 7. The CDR3 consists of 15 residues. Here the CDR3 reads CASRRDRANNSPLHF. The CDR3 coding sequence is TGTGCCAGCAGAAGAGACAGGGCCAATAATTCACCCCTCCACTTT.

This chain connects TRBV6-5 to TRBJ1-5; D ambiguous. Germline CDR1 MNHEY, CDR2 SVGAGI. The germline V and J ends were trimmed by 6 bases and 0 bases, with 9 bases remaining between them. The length of the CDR3 is 14 residues. CDR3 nucleotides: TGTGCCAGCAGAACCACAGTTAGCAATCAGCCCCAGCATTTT. It translates to CASRTTVSNQPQHF.

This clone was detected once. V usage is TRBV2 and J usage is TRBJ2-5, with 7 bases matching TRBD1. Looked up from germline, CDR1 is SNHLY and CDR2 is FYNNEI. J gave up 5 bases and V 5 bases, and 8 bases lay outside the gene matches. The CDR3 is made up of 14 amino acids. The chain's CDR3 is CASSFRGGRETQYF. In DNA form, the CDR3 reads TGTGCCAGCAGTTTCCGAGGGGGCAGGGAGACCCAGTACTTC.

This clone appeared once. This rearrangement joins TRBV6-1 to TRBJ2-7; no clear D. Per germline, CDR1 MNHNS and CDR2 SASEGT. The CDR3 consists of 13 residues. The V end lost 7 bases, the J end lost 5 bases, and 15 bases lay between the germline ends. CDR3 DNA: TGTGCCAGCACCGAATTGGGCCGCCACGAGCAGTACTTC. Translated: CASTELGRHEQYF.

The chain recombines TRBV5-6 with TRBJ2-6; D may be TRBD2 (6 bases). The CDR3 consists of 15 residues. CDR1 is SGHDT, CDR2 YYEEEE, per germline. Trimming left V 4 bases short and J 0 bases short, with 8 bases between. Here the CDR3 reads CASSGGNSGANVLTF. The DNA for the CDR3 is TGTGCCAGCAGCGGGGGGAACTCTGGGGCCAACGTCCTGACTTTC. The entire variable domain, with the rest obtained from reference TRBV5-6 and TRBJ2-6, is as follows: DAGVTQSPTHLIKTRGQQVTLRCSPKSGHDTVSWYQQALGQGPQFIFQYYEEEERQRGNFPDRFSGHQFPNYSSELNVNALLLGDSALYLCASSGGNSGANVLTFGAGSRLTVL.

The V gene is TRBV2, the J gene TRBJ1-5; D may be TRBD1 (6 bases). Trimming removed 6 bases at V and 2 bases at J, with 11 bases between. This CDR3 is built from 14 residues. CDR1 is SNHLY and CDR2 is FYNNEI in the germline V gene. The CDR3 spells CASRSGDGNQPQHF. CDR3 sequence (DNA): TGTGCCAGCAGATCAGGGGACGGCAATCAGCCCCAGCATTTT. Drawing the rest from reference TRBV2 and TRBJ1-5, the complete variable domain is EPEVTQTPSHQVTQMGQEVILRCVPISNHLYFYWYRQILGQKVEFLVSFYNNEISEKSEIFDDQFSVERPDGSNFTLKIRSTKLEDSAMYFCASRSGDGNQPQHFGDGTRLSIL.

The genes are TRBV19 and TRBJ2-7, with a tentative D call TRBD2 (7 bases). CDR3 length: 15 residues. Germline CDR1 is LNHDA and CDR2 is SQIVND (reference sequence). Trimming took 5 bases from V and 2 from J, leaving 16 bases between them. CDR3 sequence: CASSPGGHGAYEQYF. CDR3 DNA: TGTGCCAGTAGTCCCGGGGGGCACGGGGCCTACGAGCAGTACTTC.

The V call is TRBV6-4, the J call TRBJ1-1; D possibly corresponds to TRBD1 (5 bases). Germline CDR1 reads MRHNA; CDR2 reads SNTAGT. V gave up 7 bases and J gave up 4 bases, with 13 bases separating them. The CDR3 runs to 13 residues. CDR3 DNA: TGTGCCAGCAAAGATCTGGGGGGCACTGAAGCTTTCTTT. Translating it yields CASKDLGGTEAFF.

The V and J genes are TRBV25-1 and TRBJ1-2; D perhaps matches TRBD1 (6 bases). The V gene lost 3 bases and the J gene lost 6 bases, with 11 bases spanning the gap. Germline assignment: CDR1 MGHDK and CDR2 SYGVNS. The CDR3 sequence is 13 residues long. The CDR3 nucleotides are TGTGCCAGCAGTGAGAATTCAGGGGATGGCTACACCTTC. Its protein product is CASSENSGDGYTF.